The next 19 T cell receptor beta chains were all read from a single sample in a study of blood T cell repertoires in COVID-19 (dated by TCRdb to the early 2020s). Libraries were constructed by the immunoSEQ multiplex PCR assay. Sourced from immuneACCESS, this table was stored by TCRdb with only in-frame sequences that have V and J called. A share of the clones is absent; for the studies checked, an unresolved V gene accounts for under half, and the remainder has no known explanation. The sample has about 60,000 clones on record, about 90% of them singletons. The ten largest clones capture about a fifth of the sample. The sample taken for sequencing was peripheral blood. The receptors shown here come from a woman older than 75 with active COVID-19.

The CDR3 loop reads CASSFWPGFSYEQYF. CDR3 nucleotide sequence: TGTGCCAGCAGCTTTTGGCCGGGGTTCTCCTACGAGCAGTACTTC. The chain recombines TRBV11-2 with TRBJ2-7; possibly TRBD2 for D (5 bases). The CDR3 covers 15 residues. With 3 bases removed from V and 0 bases from J, the gap between germline ends came to 12 bases. Germline assignment: CDR1 SGHAT and CDR2 FQNNGV.

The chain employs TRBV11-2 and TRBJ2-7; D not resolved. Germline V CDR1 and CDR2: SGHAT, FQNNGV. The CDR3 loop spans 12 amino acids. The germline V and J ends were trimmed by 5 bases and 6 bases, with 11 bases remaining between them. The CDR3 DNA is TGTGCCAGCAGCCCAGAATGTTGCGAGCAGTACTTC. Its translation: CASSPECCEQYF. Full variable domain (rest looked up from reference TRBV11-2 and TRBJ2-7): EAGVAQSPRYKIIEKRQSVAFWCNPISGHATLYWYQQILGQGPKLLIQFQNNGVVDDSQLPKDRFSAERLKGVDSTLKIQPAKLEDSAVYLCASSPECCEQYFGPGTRLTVT.

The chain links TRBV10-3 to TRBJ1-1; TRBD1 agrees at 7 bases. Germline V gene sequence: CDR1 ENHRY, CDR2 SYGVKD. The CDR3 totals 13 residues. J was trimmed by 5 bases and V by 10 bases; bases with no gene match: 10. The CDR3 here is CATRQGISTEAFF. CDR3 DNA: TGTGCCACCAGACAGGGAATATCAACTGAAGCTTTCTTT.

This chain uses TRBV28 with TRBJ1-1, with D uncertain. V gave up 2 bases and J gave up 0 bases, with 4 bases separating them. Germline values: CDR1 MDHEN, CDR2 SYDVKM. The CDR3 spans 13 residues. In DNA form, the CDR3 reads TGTGCCAGCAGTTTAGAGGTGAACACTGAAGCTTTCTTT. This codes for CASSLEVNTEAFF.

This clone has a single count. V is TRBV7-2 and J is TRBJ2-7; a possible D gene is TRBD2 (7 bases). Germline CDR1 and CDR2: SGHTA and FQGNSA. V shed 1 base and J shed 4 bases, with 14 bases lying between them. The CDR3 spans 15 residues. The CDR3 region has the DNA TGTGCCAGCAGCTTAGGGGGGGGGCAGTATTACGAGCAGTACTTC. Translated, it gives CASSLGGGQYYEQYF.

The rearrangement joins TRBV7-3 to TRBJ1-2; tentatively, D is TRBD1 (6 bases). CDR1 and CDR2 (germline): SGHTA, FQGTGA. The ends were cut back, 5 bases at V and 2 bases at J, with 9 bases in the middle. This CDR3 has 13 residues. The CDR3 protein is CASSPDRNYGYTF. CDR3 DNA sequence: TGTGCCAGCAGCCCGGACAGAAACTATGGCTACACCTTC. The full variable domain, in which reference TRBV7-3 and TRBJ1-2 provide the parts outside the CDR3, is GAGVSQTPSNKVTEKGKYVELRCDPISGHTALYWYRQSLGQGPEFLIYFQGTGAADDSGLPNDRFFAVRPEGSVSTLKIQRTERGDSAVYLCASSPDRNYGYTFGSGTRLTVV.

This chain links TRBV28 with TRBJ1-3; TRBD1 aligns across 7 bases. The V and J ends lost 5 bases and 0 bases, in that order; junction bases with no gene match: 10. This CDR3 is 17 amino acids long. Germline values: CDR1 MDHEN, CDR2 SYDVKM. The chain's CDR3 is CASSPGTVYYSGNTIYF. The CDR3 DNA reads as TGTGCCAGCAGTCCCGGGACAGTATACTACTCTGGAAACACCATATATTTT.

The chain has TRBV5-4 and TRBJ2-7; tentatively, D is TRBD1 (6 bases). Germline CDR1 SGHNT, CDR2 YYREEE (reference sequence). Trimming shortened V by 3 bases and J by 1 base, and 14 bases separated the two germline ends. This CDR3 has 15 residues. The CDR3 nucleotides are TGTGCCAGCAGCTCCTCGACAGGCCGTTCCTACGAGCAGTACTTC. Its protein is CASSSSTGRSYEQYF. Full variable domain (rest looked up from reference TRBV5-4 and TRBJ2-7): ETGVTQSPTHLIKTRGQQVTLRCSSQSGHNTVSWYQQALGQGPQFIFQYYREEENGRGNFPPRFSGLQFPNYSSELNVNALELDDSALYLCASSSSTGRSYEQYFGPGTRLTVT.

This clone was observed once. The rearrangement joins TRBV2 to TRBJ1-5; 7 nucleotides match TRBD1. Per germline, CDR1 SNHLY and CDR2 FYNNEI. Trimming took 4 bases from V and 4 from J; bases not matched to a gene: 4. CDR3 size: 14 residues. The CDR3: CASSAETGNQPQHF. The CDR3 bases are TGTGCCAGCAGTGCAGAGACAGGGAATCAGCCCCAGCATTTT.

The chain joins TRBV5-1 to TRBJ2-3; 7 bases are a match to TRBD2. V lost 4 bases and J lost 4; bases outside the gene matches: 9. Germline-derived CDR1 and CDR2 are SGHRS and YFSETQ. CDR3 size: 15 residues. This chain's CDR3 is CASSRTSTYADTQYF. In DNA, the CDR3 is TGCGCCAGCAGCCGGACTAGTACCTACGCAGATACGCAGTATTTT.

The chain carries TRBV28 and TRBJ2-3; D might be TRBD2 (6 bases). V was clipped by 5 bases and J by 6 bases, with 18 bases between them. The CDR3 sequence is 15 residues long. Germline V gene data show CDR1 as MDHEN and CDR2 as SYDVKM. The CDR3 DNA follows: TGTGCCAGCAGTCCTGCCGCCTATGGGGGGGATACGCAGTATTTT. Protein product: CASSPAAYGGDTQYF.

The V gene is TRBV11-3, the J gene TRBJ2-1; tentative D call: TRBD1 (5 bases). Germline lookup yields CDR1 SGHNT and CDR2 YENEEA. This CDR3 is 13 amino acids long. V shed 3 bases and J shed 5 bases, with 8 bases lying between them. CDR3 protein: CASSFQGDNEQFF. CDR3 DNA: TGTGCCAGCAGCTTCCAGGGCGACAATGAGCAGTTCTTC.

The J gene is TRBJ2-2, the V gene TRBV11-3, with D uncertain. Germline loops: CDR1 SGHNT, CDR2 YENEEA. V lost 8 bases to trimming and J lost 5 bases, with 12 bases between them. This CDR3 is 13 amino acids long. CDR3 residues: CASRGTETGELFF. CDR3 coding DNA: TGTGCCAGCCGCGGTACTGAGACCGGGGAGCTGTTTTTT.

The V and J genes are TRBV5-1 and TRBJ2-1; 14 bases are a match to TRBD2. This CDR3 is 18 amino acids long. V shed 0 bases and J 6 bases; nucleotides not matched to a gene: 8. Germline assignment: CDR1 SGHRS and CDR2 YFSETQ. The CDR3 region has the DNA TGCGCCAGCAGCTTGGCGTCCCTGACTAGCGGGGGGGCCAATGAGCAGTTCTTC. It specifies CASSLASLTSGGANEQFF.

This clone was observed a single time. CDR3 DNA sequence: TGCGCCAGCAGCCAAGAACTCAGGGCAGTACAGCCCCAGCATTTT. It encodes CASSQELRAVQPQHF. The rearrangement uses TRBV4-3 and TRBJ1-5; D is perhaps TRBD1 (5 bases). Per germline, CDR1 LGHNA and CDR2 YSLEER. V lost 0 bases and J 7 bases, leaving 13 bases between the germline ends. This CDR3 region has 15 residues.

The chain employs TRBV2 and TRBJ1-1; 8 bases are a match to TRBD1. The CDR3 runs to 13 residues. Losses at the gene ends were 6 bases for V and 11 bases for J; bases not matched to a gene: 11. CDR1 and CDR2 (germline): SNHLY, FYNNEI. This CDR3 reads CASRDRGKGGAFF. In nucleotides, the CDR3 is TGTGCCAGCAGAGACAGGGGAAAGGGCGGGGCTTTCTTT. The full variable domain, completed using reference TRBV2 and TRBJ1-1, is EPEVTQTPSHQVTQMGQEVILRCVPISNHLYFYWYRQILGQKVEFLVSFYNNEISEKSEIFDDQFSVERPDGSNFTLKIRSTKLEDSAMYFCASRDRGKGGAFFGQGTRLTVV.

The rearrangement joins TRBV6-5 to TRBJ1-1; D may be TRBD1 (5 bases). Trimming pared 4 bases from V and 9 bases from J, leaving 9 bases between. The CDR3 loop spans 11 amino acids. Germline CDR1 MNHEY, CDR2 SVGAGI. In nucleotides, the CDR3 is TGTGCCAGCAGTTGGGGGAGGAAAGCTTTCTTT. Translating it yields CASSWGRKAFF.

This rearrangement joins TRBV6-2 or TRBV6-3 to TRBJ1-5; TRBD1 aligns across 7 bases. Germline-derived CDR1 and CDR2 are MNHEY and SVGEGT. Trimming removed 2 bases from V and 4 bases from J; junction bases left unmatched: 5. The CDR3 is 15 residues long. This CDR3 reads CASSYDRAGNQPQHF. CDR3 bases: TGTGCCAGCAGTTACGACAGGGCCGGGAATCAGCCCCAGCATTTT.

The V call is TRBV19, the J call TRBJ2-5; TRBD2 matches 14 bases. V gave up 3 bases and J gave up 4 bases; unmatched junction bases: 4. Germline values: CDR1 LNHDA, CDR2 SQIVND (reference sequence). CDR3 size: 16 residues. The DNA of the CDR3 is TGTGCCAGTAGTATTCTGACTAGCGGGGGGGGAGAGACCCAGTACTTC. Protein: CASSILTSGGGETQYF.